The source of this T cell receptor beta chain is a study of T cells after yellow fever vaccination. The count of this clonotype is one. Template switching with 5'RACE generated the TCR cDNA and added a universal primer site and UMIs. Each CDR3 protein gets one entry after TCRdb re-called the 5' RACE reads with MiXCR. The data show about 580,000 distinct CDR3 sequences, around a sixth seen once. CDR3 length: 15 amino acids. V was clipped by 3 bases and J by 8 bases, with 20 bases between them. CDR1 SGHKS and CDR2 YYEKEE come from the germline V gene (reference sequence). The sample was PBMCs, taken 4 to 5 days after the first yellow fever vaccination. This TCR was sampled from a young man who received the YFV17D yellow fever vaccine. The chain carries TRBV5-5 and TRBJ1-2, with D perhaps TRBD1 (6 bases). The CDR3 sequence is CASSSRTDFMGGYTF. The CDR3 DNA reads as TGTGCCAGCAGCTCAAGGACAGATTTTATGGGAGGCTACACCTTC.